This T cell receptor (beta chain) was identified in a study of identical twins. Notes on the study in general: Weaker excess twin sharing was observed in beta out-of-frame sequences.

Template switching added a universal primer binding site, and final cDNA carried unique molecular identifiers. From the 5' RACE reads, TCRdb called clonotypes with MiXCR, one entry per CDR3 protein. The sample lists 550,000 to 800,000 distinct CDR3 sequences, less than 9% occurring once. This clonotype was seen at least ten times. Its cognate antigen is unknown. This CDR3 is built from 14 residues. Unmatched junction bases numbered 9, after V lost 6 bases and J lost 5 bases. The germline CDR1 and CDR2 sequences are SNHLY and FYNNEI. The sample was also linked to a second study, of yellow fever vaccine responses in identical twins.

The V and J genes are TRBV2 and TRBJ2-7, with 8 bases aligning to TRBD1. The sequence was collected from a woman aged 18-35 years in good health. The material sequenced was PBMCs. The CDR3 reads CASRTGDEFDEQYF. The DNA for the CDR3 is TGTGCCAGCAGGACAGGGGATGAGTTCGACGAGCAGTACTTC.